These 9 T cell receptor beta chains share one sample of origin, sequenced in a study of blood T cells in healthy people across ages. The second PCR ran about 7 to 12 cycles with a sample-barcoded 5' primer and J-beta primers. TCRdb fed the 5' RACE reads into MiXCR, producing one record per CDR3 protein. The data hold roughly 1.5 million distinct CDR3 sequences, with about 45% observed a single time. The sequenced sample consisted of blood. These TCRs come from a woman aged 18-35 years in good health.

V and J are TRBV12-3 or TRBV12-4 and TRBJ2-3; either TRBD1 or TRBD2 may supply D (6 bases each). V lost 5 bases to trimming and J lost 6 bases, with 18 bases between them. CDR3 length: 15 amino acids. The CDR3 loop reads CASSPYGGQGDTQYF. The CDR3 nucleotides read TGTGCCAGCAGTCCCTACGGGGGCCAGGGGGATACGCAGTATTTT.

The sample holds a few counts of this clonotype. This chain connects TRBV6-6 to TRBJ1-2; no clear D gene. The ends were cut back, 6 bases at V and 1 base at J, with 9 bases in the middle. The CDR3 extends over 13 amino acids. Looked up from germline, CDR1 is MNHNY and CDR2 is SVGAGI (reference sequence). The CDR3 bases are TGTGCCAGCAGCCCCGGATATAACTATGGCTACACCTTC. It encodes CASSPGYNYGYTF.

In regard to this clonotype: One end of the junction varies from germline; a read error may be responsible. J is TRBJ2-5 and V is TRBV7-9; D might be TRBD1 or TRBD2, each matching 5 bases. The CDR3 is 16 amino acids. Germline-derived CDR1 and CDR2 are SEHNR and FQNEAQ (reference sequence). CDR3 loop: CAGRDGLLMAEETQYF. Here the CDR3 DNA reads TGTGCCGGCAGGGATGGACTTCTCATGGCCGAAGAGACCCAGTACTTC.

CDR3 sequence (DNA): TGCGCCAGCAGCTACGGACAGGGGGCACGAGAGACCCAGTACTTC. Its translation: CASSYGQGARETQYF. The chain couples TRBV4-1 to TRBJ2-5; TRBD1 agrees at 11 bases. Trimming took 5 bases from V and 4 from J; bases not matched to a gene: 6. The CDR3 consists of 15 residues. Germline CDR1 is MGHRA and CDR2 is YSYEKL.

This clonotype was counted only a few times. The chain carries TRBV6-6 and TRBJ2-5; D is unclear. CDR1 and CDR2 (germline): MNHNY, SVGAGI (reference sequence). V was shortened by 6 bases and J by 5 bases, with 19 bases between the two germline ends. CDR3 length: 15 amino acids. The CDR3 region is CASRFVNSIVETQYF. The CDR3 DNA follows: TGTGCCAGCAGATTCGTAAACAGCATAGTTGAGACCCAGTACTTC.

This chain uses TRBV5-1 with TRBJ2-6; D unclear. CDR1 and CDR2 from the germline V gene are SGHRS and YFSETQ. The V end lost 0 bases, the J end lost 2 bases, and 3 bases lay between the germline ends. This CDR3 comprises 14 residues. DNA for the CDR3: TGCGCCAGCAGCTTGGCCCCTGGGGCCAACGTCCTGACTTTC. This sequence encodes CASSLAPGANVLTF.

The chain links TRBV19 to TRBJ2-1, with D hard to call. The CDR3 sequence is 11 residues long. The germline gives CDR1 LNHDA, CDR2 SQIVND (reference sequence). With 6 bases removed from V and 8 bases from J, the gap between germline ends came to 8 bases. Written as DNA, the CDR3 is TGTGCCAGTAGCCGTTTCCATGAGCAGTTCTTC. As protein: CASSRFHEQFF.

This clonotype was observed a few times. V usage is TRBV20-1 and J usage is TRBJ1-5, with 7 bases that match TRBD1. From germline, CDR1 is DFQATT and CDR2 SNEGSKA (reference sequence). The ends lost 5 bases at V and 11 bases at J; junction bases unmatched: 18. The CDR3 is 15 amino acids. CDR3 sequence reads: CSAPRTGQTQRAQHF. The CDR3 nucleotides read TGCAGTGCTCCAAGGACGGGACAGACTCAAAGGGCCCAGCATTTT.

This CDR3 is CASSFLEFSNEQYF. Written as DNA, the CDR3 is TGTGCCAGCAGTTTTTTGGAGTTTTCCAATGAGCAGTACTTC. The V gene is TRBV27, the J gene TRBJ2-5; D not certain. Trimming took off 3 bases at V and 11 bases at J, with 19 bases between the two ends. The CDR3 is made up of 14 amino acids. Per germline, CDR1 MNHEY and CDR2 SMNVEV (reference sequence).